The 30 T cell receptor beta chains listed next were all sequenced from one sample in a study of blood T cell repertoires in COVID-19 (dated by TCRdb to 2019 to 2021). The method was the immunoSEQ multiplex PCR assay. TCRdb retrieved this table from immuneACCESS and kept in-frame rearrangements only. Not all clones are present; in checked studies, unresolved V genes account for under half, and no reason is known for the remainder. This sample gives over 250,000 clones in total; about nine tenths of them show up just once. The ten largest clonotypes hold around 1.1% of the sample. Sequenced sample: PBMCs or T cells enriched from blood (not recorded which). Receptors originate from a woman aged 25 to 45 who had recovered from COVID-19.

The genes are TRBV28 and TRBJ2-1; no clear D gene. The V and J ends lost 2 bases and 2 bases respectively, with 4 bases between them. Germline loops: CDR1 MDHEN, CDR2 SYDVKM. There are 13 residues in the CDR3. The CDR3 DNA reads TGTGCCAGCAGTTTACCAGCCTACAATGAGCAGTTCTTC. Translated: CASSLPAYNEQFF.

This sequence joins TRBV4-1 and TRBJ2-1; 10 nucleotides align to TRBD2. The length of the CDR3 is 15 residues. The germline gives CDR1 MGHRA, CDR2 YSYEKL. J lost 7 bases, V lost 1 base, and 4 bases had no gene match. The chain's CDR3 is CASSQGLAGENEQFF. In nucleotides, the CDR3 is TGCGCCAGCAGCCAAGGGCTAGCGGGGGAAAATGAGCAGTTCTTC.

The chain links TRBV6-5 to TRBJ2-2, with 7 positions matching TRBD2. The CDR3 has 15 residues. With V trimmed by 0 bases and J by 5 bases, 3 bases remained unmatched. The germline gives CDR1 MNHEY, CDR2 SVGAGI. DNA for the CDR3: TGTGCCAGCAGTTACTCCCCGGGGGGTACCGGGGAGCTGTTTTTT. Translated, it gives CASSYSPGGTGELFF.

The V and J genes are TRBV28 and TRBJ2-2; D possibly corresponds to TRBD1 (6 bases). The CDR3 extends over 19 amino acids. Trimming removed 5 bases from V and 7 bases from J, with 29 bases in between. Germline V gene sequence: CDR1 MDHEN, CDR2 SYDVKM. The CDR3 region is CASSPRNNRDLLPHGELFF. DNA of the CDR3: TGTGCCAGCAGTCCTAGGAACAACAGGGACCTACTACCCCACGGGGAGCTGTTTTTT.

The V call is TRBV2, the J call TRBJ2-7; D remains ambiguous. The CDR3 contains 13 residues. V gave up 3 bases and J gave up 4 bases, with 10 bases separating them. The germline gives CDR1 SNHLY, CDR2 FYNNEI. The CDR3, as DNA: TGTGCCAGCAGTGAGAGCGAAATTTACGAGCAGTACTTC. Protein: CASSESEIYEQYF.

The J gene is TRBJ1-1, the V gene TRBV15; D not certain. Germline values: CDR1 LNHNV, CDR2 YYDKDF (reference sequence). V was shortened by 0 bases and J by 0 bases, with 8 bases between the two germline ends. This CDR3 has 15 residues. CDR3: CATSRDWQMNTEAFF. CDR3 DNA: TGTGCCACCAGCAGAGATTGGCAGATGAACACTGAAGCTTTCTTT.

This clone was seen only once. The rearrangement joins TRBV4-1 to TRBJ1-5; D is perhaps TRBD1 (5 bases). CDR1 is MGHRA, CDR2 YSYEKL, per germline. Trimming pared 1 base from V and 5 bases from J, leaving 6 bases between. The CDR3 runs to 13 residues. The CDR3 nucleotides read TGCGCCAGCAGCCAAGTAGGGGATCAGCCCCAGCATTTT. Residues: CASSQVGDQPQHF.

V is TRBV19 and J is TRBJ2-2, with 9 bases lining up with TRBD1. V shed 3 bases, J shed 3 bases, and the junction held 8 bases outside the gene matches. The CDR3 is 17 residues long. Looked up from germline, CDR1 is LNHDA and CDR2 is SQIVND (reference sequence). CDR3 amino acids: CASSITDRGGYTGELFF. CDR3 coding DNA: TGTGCCAGTAGTATCACGGACAGGGGCGGATACACCGGGGAGCTGTTTTTT.

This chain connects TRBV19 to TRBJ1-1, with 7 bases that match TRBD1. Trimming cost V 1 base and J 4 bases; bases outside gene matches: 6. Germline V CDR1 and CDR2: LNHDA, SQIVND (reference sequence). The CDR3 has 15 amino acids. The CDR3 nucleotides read TGTGCCAGTAGTATAGGAGGGGCAGGGGGCACTGAAGCTTTCTTT. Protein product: CASSIGGAGGTEAFF.

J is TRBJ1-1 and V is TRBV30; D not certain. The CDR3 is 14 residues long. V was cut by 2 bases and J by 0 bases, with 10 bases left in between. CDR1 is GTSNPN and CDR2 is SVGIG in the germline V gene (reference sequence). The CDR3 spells CAWSLVKVNTEAFF. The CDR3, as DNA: TGTGCCTGGAGTCTAGTTAAGGTGAACACTGAAGCTTTCTTT.

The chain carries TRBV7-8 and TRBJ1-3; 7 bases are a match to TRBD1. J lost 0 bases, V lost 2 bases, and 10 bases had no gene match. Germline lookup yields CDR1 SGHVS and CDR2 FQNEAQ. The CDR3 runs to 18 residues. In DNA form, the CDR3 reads TGTGCCAGCAGCTTAACAGGGGTCTCTACCTACTCTGGAAACACCATATATTTT. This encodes CASSLTGVSTYSGNTIYF. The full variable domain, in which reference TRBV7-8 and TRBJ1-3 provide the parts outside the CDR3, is GAGVSQSPRYKVAKRGQDVALRCDPISGHVSLFWYQQALGQGPEFLTYFQNEAQLDKSGLPSDRFFAERPEGSVSTLKIQRTQQEDSAVYLCASSLTGVSTYSGNTIYFGEGSWLTVV.

Here the CDR3 reads CASSSTGYSGNTIYF. CDR3 DNA sequence: TGTGCCAGCAGCTCGACAGGGTACTCTGGAAACACCATATATTTT. The V gene is TRBV7-2, the J gene TRBJ1-3; TRBD1 matches 7 bases. Per germline, CDR1 SGHTA and CDR2 FQGNSA. Trimming took 4 bases from V and 0 from J; bases not matched to a gene: 3. This CDR3 comprises 15 residues.

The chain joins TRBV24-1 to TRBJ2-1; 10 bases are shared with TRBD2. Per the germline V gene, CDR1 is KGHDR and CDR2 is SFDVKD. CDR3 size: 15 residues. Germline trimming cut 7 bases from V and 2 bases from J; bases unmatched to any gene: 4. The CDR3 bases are TGTGCCACCAGCTGGACTAGCGGCCCCTACAATGAGCAGTTCTTC. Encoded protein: CATSWTSGPYNEQFF.

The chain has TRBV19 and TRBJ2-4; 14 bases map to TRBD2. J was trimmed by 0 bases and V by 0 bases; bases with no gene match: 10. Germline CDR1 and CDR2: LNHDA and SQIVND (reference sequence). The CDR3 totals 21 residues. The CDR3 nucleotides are TGTGCCAGTAGTATAGACTTTGCCGGGACTAGCGGGAGACTAGCCAAAAACATTCAGTACTTC. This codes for CASSIDFAGTSGRLAKNIQYF.

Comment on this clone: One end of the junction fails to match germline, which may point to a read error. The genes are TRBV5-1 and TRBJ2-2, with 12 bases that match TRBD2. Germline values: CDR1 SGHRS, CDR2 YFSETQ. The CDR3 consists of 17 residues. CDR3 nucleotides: TGCGCCAGCAGCTTGCTAGCGGGAGGGCCGAAGACCGGGGAGCTGTTTTTT. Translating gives CASSLLAGGPKTGELFF. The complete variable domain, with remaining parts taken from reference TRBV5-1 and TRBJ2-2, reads KAGVTQTPRYLIKTRGQQVTLSCSPISGHRSVSWYQQTPGQGLQFLFEYFSETQRNKGNFPGRFSGRQFSNSRSEMNVSTLELGDSALYLCASSLLAGGPKTGELFFGEGSRLTVL.

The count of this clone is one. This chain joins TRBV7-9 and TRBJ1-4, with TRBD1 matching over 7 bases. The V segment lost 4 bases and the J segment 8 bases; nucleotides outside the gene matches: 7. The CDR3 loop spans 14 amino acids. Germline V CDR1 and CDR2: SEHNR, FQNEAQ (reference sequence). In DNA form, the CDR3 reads TGTGCCAGCAGCTCACCGACAGGGAGCGAAAAACTGTTTTTT. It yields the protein CASSSPTGSEKLFF.

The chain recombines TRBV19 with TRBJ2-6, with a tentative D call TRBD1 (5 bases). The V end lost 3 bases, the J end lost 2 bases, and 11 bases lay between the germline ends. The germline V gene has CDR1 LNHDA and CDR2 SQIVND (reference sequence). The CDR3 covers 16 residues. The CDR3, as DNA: TGTGCCAGTAGTATCAGGCAGGGTGCTGGGGCCAACGTCCTGACTTTC. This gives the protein CASSIRQGAGANVLTF.

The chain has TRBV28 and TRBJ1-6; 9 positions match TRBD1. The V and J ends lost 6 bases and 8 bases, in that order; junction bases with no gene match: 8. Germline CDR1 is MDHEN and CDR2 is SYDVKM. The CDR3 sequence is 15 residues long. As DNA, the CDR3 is TGTGCCAGCAGCCCCGGGACAGGGACCCATTCACCCCTCCACTTT. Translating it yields CASSPGTGTHSPLHF.

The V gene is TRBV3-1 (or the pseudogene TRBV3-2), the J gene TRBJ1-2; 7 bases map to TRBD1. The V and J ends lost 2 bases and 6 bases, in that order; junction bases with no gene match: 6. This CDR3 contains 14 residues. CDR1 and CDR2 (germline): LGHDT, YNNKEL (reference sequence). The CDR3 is CASSQLTGLNGYTF. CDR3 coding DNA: TGTGCCAGCAGCCAACTGACAGGGTTAAATGGCTACACCTTC.

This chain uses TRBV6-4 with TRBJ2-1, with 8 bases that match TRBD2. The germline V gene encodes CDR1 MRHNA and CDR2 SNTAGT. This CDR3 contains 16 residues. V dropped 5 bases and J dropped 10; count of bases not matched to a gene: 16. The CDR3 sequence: CASSKLAGTSLNEQFF. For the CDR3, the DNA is TGTGCCAGCAGTAAGTTAGCGGGAACCTCCCTCAACGAGCAGTTCTTC.

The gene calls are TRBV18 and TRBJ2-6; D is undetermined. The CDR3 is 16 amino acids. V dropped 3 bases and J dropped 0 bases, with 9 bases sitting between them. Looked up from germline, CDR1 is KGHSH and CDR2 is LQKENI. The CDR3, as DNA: TGTGCCAGCTCACCGTCCAGGAACTCTGGGGCCAACGTCCTGACTTTC. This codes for CASSPSRNSGANVLTF. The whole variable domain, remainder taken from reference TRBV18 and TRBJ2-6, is NAGVMQNPRHLVRRRGQEARLRCSPMKGHSHVYWYRQLPEEGLKFMVYLQKENIIDESGMPKERFSAEFPKEGPSILRIQQVVRGDSAAYFCASSPSRNSGANVLTFGAGSRLTVL.

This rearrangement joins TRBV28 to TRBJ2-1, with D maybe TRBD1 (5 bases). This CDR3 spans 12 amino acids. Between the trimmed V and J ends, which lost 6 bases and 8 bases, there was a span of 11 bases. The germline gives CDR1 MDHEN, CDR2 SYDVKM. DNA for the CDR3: TGTGCCAGCAGAAAGGGGTCTCATGAGCAGTTCTTC. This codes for CASRKGSHEQFF.

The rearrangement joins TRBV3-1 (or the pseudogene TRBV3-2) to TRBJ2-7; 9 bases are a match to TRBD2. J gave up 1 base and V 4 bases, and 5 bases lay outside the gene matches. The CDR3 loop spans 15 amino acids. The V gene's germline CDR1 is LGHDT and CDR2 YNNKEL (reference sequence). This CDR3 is CASSPLAGLSYEQYF. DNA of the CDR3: TGTGCCAGCAGCCCGCTAGCGGGACTGTCCTACGAGCAGTACTTC.

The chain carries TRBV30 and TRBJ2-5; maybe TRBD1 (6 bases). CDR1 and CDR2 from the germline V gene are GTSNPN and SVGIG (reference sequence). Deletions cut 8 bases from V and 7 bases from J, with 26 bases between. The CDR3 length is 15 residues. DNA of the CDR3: TGTGCCGCACATATGGCCACAGGGAGCAAGGGGACCCAGTACTTC. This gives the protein CAAHMATGSKGTQYF.

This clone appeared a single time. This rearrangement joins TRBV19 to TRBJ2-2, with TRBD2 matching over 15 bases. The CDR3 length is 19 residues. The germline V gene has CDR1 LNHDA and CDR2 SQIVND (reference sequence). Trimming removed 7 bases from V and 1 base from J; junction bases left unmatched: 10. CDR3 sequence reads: CASTKGTSGRSRNTGELFF. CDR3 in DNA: TGTGCCAGTACCAAAGGGACTAGCGGGAGGTCGAGGAACACCGGGGAGCTGTTTTTT. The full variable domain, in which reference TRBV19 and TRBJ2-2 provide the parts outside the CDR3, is DGGITQSPKYLFRKEGQNVTLSCEQNLNHDAMYWYRQDPGQGLRLIYYSQIVNDFQKGDIAEGYSVSREKKESFPLTVTSAQKNPTAFYLCASTKGTSGRSRNTGELFFGEGSRLTVL.

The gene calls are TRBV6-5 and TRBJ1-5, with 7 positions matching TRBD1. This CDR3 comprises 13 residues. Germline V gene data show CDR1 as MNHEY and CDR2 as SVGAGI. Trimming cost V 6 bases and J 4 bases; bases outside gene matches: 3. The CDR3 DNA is TGTGCCAGCAGCGGGACAGCTAATCAGCCCCAGCATTTT. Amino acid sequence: CASSGTANQPQHF.

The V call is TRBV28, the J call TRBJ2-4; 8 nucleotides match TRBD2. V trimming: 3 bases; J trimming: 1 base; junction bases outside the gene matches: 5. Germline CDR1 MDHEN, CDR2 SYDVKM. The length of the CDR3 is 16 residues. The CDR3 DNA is TGTGCCAGCAGTTTGGCGGGACTAGGCGCCAAAAACATTCAGTACTTC. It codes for CASSLAGLGAKNIQYF.

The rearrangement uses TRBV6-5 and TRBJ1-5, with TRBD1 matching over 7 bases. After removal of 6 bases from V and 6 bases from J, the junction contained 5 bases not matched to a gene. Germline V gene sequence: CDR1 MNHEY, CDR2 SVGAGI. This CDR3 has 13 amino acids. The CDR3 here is CASSTTGLQPQHF. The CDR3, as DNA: TGTGCCAGCAGCACGACAGGGCTTCAGCCCCAGCATTTT.

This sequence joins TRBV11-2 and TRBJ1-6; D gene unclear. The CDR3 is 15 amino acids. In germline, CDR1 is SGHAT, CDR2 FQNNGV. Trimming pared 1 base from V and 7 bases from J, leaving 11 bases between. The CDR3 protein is CASSLGAHDNSPLHF. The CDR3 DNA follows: TGTGCCAGCAGCTTAGGGGCCCATGACAATTCACCCCTCCACTTT.

CDR3 protein: CASSISQEGFTDTQYF. The CDR3 coding sequence is TGTGCCAGTAGTATATCCCAGGAAGGATTCACAGATACGCAGTATTTT. The V and J genes are TRBV19 and TRBJ2-3; D is undetermined. Germline loops: CDR1 LNHDA, CDR2 SQIVND (reference sequence). The CDR3 runs 16 residues. Trimming cost V 2 bases and J 2 bases, with 14 bases left between them.